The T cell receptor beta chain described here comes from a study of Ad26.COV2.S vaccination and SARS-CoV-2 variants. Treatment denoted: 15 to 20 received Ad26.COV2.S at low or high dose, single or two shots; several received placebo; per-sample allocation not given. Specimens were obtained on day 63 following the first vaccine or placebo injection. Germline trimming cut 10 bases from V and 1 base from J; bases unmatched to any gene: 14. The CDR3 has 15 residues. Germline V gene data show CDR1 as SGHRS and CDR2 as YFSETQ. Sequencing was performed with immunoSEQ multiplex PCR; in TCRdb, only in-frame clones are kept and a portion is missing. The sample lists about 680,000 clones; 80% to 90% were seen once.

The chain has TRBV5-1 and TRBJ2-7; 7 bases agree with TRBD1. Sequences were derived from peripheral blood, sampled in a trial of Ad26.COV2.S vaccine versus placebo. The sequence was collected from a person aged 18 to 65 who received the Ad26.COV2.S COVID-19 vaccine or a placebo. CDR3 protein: CASSGSRDSSYEQYF. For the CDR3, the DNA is TGCGCCTCCAGTGGTAGCCGGGACAGTTCCTACGAGCAGTACTTC.